Presented here are 10 T cell receptor beta chains from one specimen sequenced in a study of blood T cell repertoires in COVID-19. Clones were read by immunoSEQ multiplex PCR, and TCRdb kept only the in-frame ones, dropping some. The sample yields roughly 200,000 clones, around 85% seen once. The sequenced sample consisted of PBMCs or T cells enriched from blood (not recorded which). All receptors derive from a man aged 40-49 years who had recovered from COVID-19.

V and J are TRBV30 and TRBJ2-1; TRBD1 matches at 10 bases. The CDR3 length is 14 residues. The germline CDR1 and CDR2 sequences are GTSNPN and SVGIG (reference sequence). After removal of 7 bases from V and 10 bases from J, the junction contained 13 bases not matched to a gene. CDR3 region: CASRTGGPPGEQFF. The CDR3 bases are TGTGCCTCTAGGACAGGGGGGCCCCCCGGGGAGCAGTTCTTC.

The V call is TRBV19, the J call TRBJ1-5; D call uncertain. CDR3 length: 16 amino acids. The V end lost 4 bases, the J end lost 4 bases, and 17 bases lay between the germline ends. Germline V gene lookup returns CDR1 LNHDA and CDR2 SQIVND (reference sequence). CDR3 in DNA: TGTGCCAGTAGTAAAGGATCCCCCCGGGGAAATCAGCCCCAGCATTTT. This translates into CASSKGSPRGNQPQHF.

This rearrangement joins TRBV30 to TRBJ2-7; D gene ambiguous. Germline values: CDR1 GTSNPN, CDR2 SVGIG (reference sequence). The CDR3 loop spans 12 amino acids. V dropped 2 bases and J dropped 2 bases, with 7 bases sitting between them. The DNA for the CDR3 is TGTGCCTGGAGTTTGCAGGCCTACGAGCAGTACTTC. Amino acid sequence: CAWSLQAYEQYF.

The chain combines TRBV18 with TRBJ2-5, with D perhaps TRBD1 (5 bases). The CDR3 is made up of 15 amino acids. Per germline, CDR1 KGHSH and CDR2 LQKENI. V was clipped by 2 bases and J by 2 bases, with 12 bases between them. CDR3 in DNA: TGTGCCAGCTCACCATTTAATCAGGGTCAAGAGACCCAGTACTTC. This encodes CASSPFNQGQETQYF.

In regard to this clone: The germline gene is not matched at one end of the junction; a read error may be the cause. CDR3 bases: TGTGCTAGCAGCTTCGCCGGGACAGCGGAGCTGGGGATCGAGCAGTACTTC. This encodes CASSFAGTAELGIEQYF. The V and J genes are TRBV7-7 and TRBJ2-7; 7 positions agree with TRBD1. CDR3 length: 17 amino acids. Germline values: CDR1 SSHAT, CDR2 FNYEAQ (reference sequence).

V gene TRBV6-5 combines with J gene TRBJ2-7; D gene unclear. There are 14 residues in the CDR3. With 0 bases removed from V and 4 bases from J, the gap between germline ends came to 10 bases. Per the germline V gene, CDR1 is MNHEY and CDR2 is SVGAGI. The CDR3 protein is CASSYSFPKYEQYF. CDR3 DNA: TGTGCCAGCAGTTACTCGTTTCCCAAATACGAGCAGTACTTC.

CDR3 coding DNA: TGCGCCAGCAGCCTTGTCCGGGACTACGAGCAGTACTTC. Protein sequence: CASSLVRDYEQYF. The chain is built from TRBV4-3 and TRBJ2-7, with D perhaps TRBD2 (5 bases). CDR1 is LGHNA and CDR2 is YSLEER in the germline V gene. V was clipped by 4 bases and J by 3 bases, with 10 bases between them. The CDR3 totals 13 residues.

The chain joins TRBV7-9 to TRBJ2-7, with 10 bases lining up with TRBD1. V was pared by 8 bases and J by 3 bases, with 4 bases of the junction left unmatched. The CDR3 totals 13 residues. Germline assignment: CDR1 SEHNR and CDR2 FQNEAQ (reference sequence). The DNA for the CDR3 is TGTGCCAGCCGACAGGGGGCACACTACGAGCAGTACTTC. It codes for CASRQGAHYEQYF.

The chain is built from TRBV30 and TRBJ2-7, with a possible D match to TRBD2 (5 bases). V lost 6 bases to trimming and J lost 5 bases, with 23 bases between them. CDR3 length equals 15 residues. Germline assignment: CDR1 GTSNPN and CDR2 SVGIG (reference sequence). This CDR3 reads CACTGRYGVNHEQYF. Written as DNA, the CDR3 is TGTGCCTGTACCGGACGATACGGGGTGAATCACGAGCAGTACTTC.

The chain carries TRBV6-2 or TRBV6-3 and TRBJ1-2; 7 nucleotides align to TRBD1. This CDR3 comprises 16 residues. CDR1 is MNHEY and CDR2 is SVGEGT in the germline V gene. After removal of 4 bases from V and 3 bases from J, the junction contained 11 bases not matched to a gene. The chain's CDR3 is CASSSTGTEKHYGYTF. CDR3 nucleotide sequence: TGTGCCAGCAGTTCTACAGGGACAGAGAAACACTATGGCTACACCTTC.